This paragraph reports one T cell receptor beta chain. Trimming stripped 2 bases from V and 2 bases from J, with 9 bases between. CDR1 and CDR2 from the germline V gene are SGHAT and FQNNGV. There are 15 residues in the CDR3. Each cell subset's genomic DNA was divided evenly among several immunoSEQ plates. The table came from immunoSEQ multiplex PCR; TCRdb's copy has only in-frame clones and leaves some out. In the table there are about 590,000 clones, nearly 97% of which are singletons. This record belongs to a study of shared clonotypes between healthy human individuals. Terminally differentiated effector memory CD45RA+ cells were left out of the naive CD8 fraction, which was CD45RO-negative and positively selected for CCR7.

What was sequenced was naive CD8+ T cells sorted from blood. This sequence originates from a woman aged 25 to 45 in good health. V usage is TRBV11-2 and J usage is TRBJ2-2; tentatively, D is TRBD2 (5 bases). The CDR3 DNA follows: TGTGCCAGCAGCTTAAGCCGGGATAACACCGGGGAGCTGTTTTTT. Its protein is CASSLSRDNTGELFF.